A single sample gave rise to the 22 T cell receptor beta chains below, sequenced in a study of shared clonotypes between healthy human individuals. Sequenced by immunoSEQ multiplex PCR; TCRdb stores in-frame clones only, minus some. Of about 600,000 clones in the sample, nearly 98% were seen once. Terminally differentiated effector memory CD45RA+ cells were excluded by CCR7 positive selection of CD45RO-negative cells. The sample consisted of naive CD8+ T cells sorted from blood. The source of these receptors is a man aged 30-40 years in good health.

This sequence joins TRBV9 and TRBJ2-7; 8 bases fit TRBD1. The CDR3 extends over 15 amino acids. V shed 0 bases, J shed 6 bases, and the junction held 8 bases outside the gene matches. In germline, CDR1 is SGDLS, CDR2 YYNGEE. The DNA for the CDR3 is TGTGCCAGCAGCGTAGACTGGACAGGGTGGTCCGAGCAGTACTTC. Protein: CASSVDWTGWSEQYF.

The J gene is TRBJ2-4, the V gene TRBV7-9; D possibly matches TRBD1 or TRBD2 (6 bases each). Trimming shortened V by 4 bases and J by 3 bases, and 13 bases separated the two germline ends. Germline CDR1 and CDR2: SEHNR and FQNEAQ (reference sequence). CDR3 size: 15 residues. The CDR3 DNA sequence: TGTGCCAGCAGCTCAGGGGAGGACAGCAAAAACATTCAGTACTTC. This gives the protein CASSSGEDSKNIQYF.

V is TRBV7-2 and J is TRBJ2-3; 9 nucleotides line up with TRBD2. Germline trimming cut 5 bases from V and 2 bases from J; bases unmatched to any gene: 8. The germline gives CDR1 SGHTA, CDR2 FQGNSA. This CDR3 is built from 16 residues. The CDR3 bases are TGTGCCAGCAGCCTCTGGGCGGGAGGGAACACAGATACGCAGTATTTT. Translating gives CASSLWAGGNTDTQYF.

This clone came up once. V is TRBV27 and J is TRBJ1-1; D is perhaps TRBD1 (6 bases). Trimming took 0 bases from V and 11 from J, leaving 13 bases between them. The CDR3 consists of 13 residues. CDR1 MNHEY and CDR2 SMNVEV come from the germline V gene (reference sequence). The chain's CDR3 is CASSLSPNRVAFF. The CDR3 DNA is TGTGCCAGCAGTTTATCACCGAACAGGGTGGCTTTCTTT.

The gene calls are TRBV19 and TRBJ2-1; possible D gene TRBD1, 6 bases. Per the germline V gene, CDR1 is LNHDA and CDR2 is SQIVND (reference sequence). Trimming left V 1 base short and J 2 bases short, with 12 bases between. The CDR3 sequence is 16 residues long. CDR3 nucleotides: TGTGCCAGTAGTATAGCGGACAGCTACCCCTACAATGAGCAGTTCTTC. Residues: CASSIADSYPYNEQFF.

This rearrangement joins TRBV4-3 to TRBJ1-1, with TRBD1 as a possible D gene (5 bases). CDR1 is LGHNA and CDR2 is YSLEER in the germline V gene. V lost 1 base, J lost 0 bases, and 9 bases lay in between. This CDR3 contains 15 residues. The CDR3 sequence: CASSQVWTMNTEAFF. The DNA of the CDR3 is TGCGCCAGCAGCCAAGTCTGGACAATGAACACTGAAGCTTTCTTT.

The chain employs TRBV2 and TRBJ2-2, with 11 bases fitting TRBD2. This CDR3 contains 16 residues. Unmatched junction bases numbered 7, after V lost 4 bases and J lost 6 bases. Germline-derived CDR1 and CDR2 are SNHLY and FYNNEI. For the CDR3, the DNA is TGTGCCAGCAGTGGGCTAGCGGGAGGCCTATCCGGGGAGCTGTTTTTT. Its protein is CASSGLAGGLSGELFF.

The count of this clone is one. The rearrangement joins TRBV2 to TRBJ2-7; a possible D gene is TRBD2 (5 bases). The CDR3 totals 14 residues. In germline, CDR1 is SNHLY, CDR2 FYNNEI. Trimming took 3 bases from V and 0 from J, leaving 9 bases between them. The CDR3 here is CASSDFGSSYEQYF. CDR3 nucleotides: TGTGCCAGCAGTGATTTTGGGAGCTCCTACGAGCAGTACTTC.

This chain uses TRBV2 with TRBJ1-5; D is ambiguous. CDR3 length: 15 amino acids. Germline-derived CDR1 and CDR2 are SNHLY and FYNNEI. The V and J ends lost 2 bases and 4 bases respectively, with 12 bases between them. The CDR3 nucleotides are TGTGCCAGCAGTGAATTCTTCCCGGCGAATCAGCCCCAGCATTTT. Its translation: CASSEFFPANQPQHF.

As for this clone: Other nucleotide sequences in the sample specify the same CDR3. V gene TRBV27 combines with J gene TRBJ2-7, with D perhaps TRBD1 (6 bases). Germline V gene lookup returns CDR1 MNHEY and CDR2 SMNVEV (reference sequence). The CDR3 covers 13 residues. V was cut by 0 bases and J by 3 bases, with 6 bases left in between. The CDR3 DNA is TGTGCCAGCAGTTTATCAGGGGGCTACGAGCAGTACTTC. Amino acids: CASSLSGGYEQYF.

The J gene is TRBJ2-7, the V gene TRBV7-2; D gene unclear. The CDR3 is 15 residues long. The V gene lost 3 bases and the J gene lost 6 bases, with 18 bases spanning the gap. The V gene's germline CDR1 is SGHTA and CDR2 FQGNSA. The DNA for the CDR3 is TGTGCCAGCAGCTTCTTAGCCGCTAGGATTACCGAGCAGTACTTC. Its translation is CASSFLAARITEQYF. Combining the CDR3 with reference TRBV7-2 and TRBJ2-7 gives the whole variable domain GAGVSQSPSNKVTEKGKDVELRCDPISGHTALYWYRQSLGQGLEFLIYFQGNSAPDKSGLPSDRFSAERTGGSVSTLTIQRTQQEDSAVYLCASSFLAARITEQYFGPGTRLTVT.

This chain joins TRBV6-1 and TRBJ1-5, with D uncertain. This CDR3 contains 16 residues. Trimming removed 1 base at V and 0 bases at J, with 10 bases between. Germline CDR1 MNHNS, CDR2 SASEGT. In nucleotides, the CDR3 is TGTGCCAGCAGTGAAGAGTACACCTATAGCAATCAGCCCCAGCATTTT. Protein product: CASSEEYTYSNQPQHF.

The V gene is TRBV19, the J gene TRBJ1-1; 7 bases are shared with TRBD1. The CDR3 contains 15 residues. Germline lookup yields CDR1 LNHDA and CDR2 SQIVND (reference sequence). With V trimmed by 4 bases and J by 3 bases, 8 bases remained unmatched. The DNA of the CDR3 is TGTGCCAGTAGTAGCCGACAGGGTACCGACACTGAAGCTTTCTTT. Its translation is CASSSRQGTDTEAFF.

In its sample, this clone was seen once. The chain joins TRBV27 to TRBJ2-2; tentatively, D is TRBD1 (6 bases). Germline V gene lookup returns CDR1 MNHEY and CDR2 SMNVEV (reference sequence). V lost 5 bases, J lost 2 bases, and 9 bases lay in between. The CDR3 totals 14 residues. The CDR3 nucleotides are TGTGCCAGCAGTGCCGGGACAAACACCGGGGAGCTGTTTTTT. It codes for CASSAGTNTGELFF.

V usage is TRBV9 and J usage is TRBJ2-2, with D uncertain. The germline V gene has CDR1 SGDLS and CDR2 YYNGEE. V was shortened by 0 bases and J by 0 bases, with 3 bases between the two germline ends. This CDR3 has 14 amino acids. The CDR3 DNA sequence: TGTGCCAGCAGCGTAGTCACGAACACCGGGGAGCTGTTTTTT. Amino acids: CASSVVTNTGELFF.

J is TRBJ1-5 and V is TRBV7-9, with TRBD1 matching over 10 bases. CDR3 length: 16 amino acids. Germline V gene sequence: CDR1 SEHNR, CDR2 FQNEAQ (reference sequence). V lost 3 bases, J lost 6 bases, and 8 bases stayed unmatched. The CDR3 nucleotides read TGTGCCAGCAGCTTCACAGGGACAGGGGAGCGTCAGCCCCAGCATTTT. This codes for CASSFTGTGERQPQHF.

This chain joins TRBV7-9 and TRBJ2-1; D gene ambiguous. CDR3 size: 14 residues. Germline values: CDR1 SEHNR, CDR2 FQNEAQ (reference sequence). Trimming removed 2 bases at V and 4 bases at J, with 9 bases between. This CDR3 reads CASSLSASYNEQFF. Here the CDR3 DNA reads TGTGCCAGCAGCTTATCGGCCAGTTACAATGAGCAGTTCTTC.

The gene calls are TRBV10-3 and TRBJ2-7; weak D call: TRBD2 (6 bases). From germline, CDR1 is ENHRY and CDR2 SYGVKD. Trimming left V 0 bases short and J 3 bases short, with 9 bases between. The CDR3 has 14 amino acids. CDR3 DNA sequence: TGTGCCATCAGTGAGTCGCTGCGGGGCTACGAGCAGTACTTC. Its translation is CAISESLRGYEQYF.

The J gene is TRBJ2-1, the V gene TRBV4-1, with D possibly called TRBD1 or TRBD2 (5 bases each). Looked up from germline, CDR1 is MGHRA and CDR2 is YSYEKL. The length of the CDR3 is 17 residues. Trimming removed 5 bases from V and 4 bases from J, with 21 bases in between. The CDR3 here is CASSEAVGDNGYNEQFF. The CDR3 DNA reads TGCGCCAGCAGCGAAGCCGTGGGGGATAACGGGTACAATGAGCAGTTCTTC.

This sequence joins TRBV30 and TRBJ2-7, with D perhaps TRBD2 (5 bases). The V and J ends lost 2 bases and 2 bases respectively, with 10 bases between them. Germline V CDR1 and CDR2: GTSNPN, SVGIG (reference sequence). The CDR3 is 13 amino acids. CDR3 nucleotide sequence: TGTGCCTGGAGTTCAAGCGGAGCCTACGAGCAGTACTTC. This gives the protein CAWSSSGAYEQYF.

V gene TRBV7-3 combines with J gene TRBJ2-7; D unclear. Trimming left V 0 bases short and J 3 bases short, with 6 bases between. Germline assignment: CDR1 SGHTA and CDR2 FQGTGA. The CDR3 spans 13 residues. The CDR3 is CASSLTNLYEQYF. Written as DNA, the CDR3 is TGTGCCAGCAGCTTAACGAATCTCTACGAGCAGTACTTC.

Remarks on this clone: Other DNA sequences in the same sample also yield this CDR3. The rearrangement joins TRBV19 to TRBJ2-7; TRBD1 agrees at 10 bases. The germline CDR1 and CDR2 sequences are LNHDA and SQIVND (reference sequence). The junction had 2 bases not matched to a gene; V was cut back by 3 bases and J by 3 bases. The length of the CDR3 is 14 residues. CDR3 residues: CASSIGTGDYEQYF. The CDR3 nucleotides are TGTGCCAGTAGTATCGGGACAGGGGACTACGAGCAGTACTTC.